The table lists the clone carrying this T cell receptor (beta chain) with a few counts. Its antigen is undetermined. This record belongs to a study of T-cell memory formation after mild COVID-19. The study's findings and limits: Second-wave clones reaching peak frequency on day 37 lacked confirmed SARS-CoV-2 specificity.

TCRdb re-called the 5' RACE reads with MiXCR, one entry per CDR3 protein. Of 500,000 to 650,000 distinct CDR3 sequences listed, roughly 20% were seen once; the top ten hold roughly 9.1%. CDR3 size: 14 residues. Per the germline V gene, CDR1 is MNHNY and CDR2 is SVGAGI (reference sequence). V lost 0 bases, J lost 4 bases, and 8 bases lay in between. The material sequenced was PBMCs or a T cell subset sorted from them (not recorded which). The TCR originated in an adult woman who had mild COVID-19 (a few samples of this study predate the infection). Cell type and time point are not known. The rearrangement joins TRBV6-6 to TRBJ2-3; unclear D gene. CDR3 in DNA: TGTGCCAGCAGTTACTCGACTCGTTCAGATACGCAGTATTTT. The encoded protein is CASSYSTRSDTQYF.